This TCR beta chain was observed in a study of T cells in Graves' hyperthyroidism and ophthalmopathy. The study's findings and limits: Blood held most thyroid clonotypes expanded above 0.001 frequency.

This clonotype showed up just a few times. What it recognizes is unknown. From RNA transcripts, TCR beta CDR3 regions were amplified. HTBI primers drove first-round RT-PCR of the TCR CDR3. One entry per CDR3 protein, called by TCRdb with MiXCR from the multiplex PCR reads. The data show 300,000 or so distinct CDR3 sequences, under 25% seen once. The length of the CDR3 is 16 residues. V shed 1 base and J shed 0 bases, with 9 bases lying between them. The germline CDR1 and CDR2 sequences are LGHNA and YNFKEQ. This sequence joins TRBV4-2 and TRBJ1-4, with D possibly TRBD1 on 5 matching bases. This receptor was obtained from a woman aged 50 to 60 with Graves' hyperthyroidism. The sample taken for sequencing was blood. CDR3 bases: TGTGCCAGCAGCCAAGCTGTAGGGGCAACTAATGAAAAACTGTTTTTT. It is translated as CASSQAVGATNEKLFF.